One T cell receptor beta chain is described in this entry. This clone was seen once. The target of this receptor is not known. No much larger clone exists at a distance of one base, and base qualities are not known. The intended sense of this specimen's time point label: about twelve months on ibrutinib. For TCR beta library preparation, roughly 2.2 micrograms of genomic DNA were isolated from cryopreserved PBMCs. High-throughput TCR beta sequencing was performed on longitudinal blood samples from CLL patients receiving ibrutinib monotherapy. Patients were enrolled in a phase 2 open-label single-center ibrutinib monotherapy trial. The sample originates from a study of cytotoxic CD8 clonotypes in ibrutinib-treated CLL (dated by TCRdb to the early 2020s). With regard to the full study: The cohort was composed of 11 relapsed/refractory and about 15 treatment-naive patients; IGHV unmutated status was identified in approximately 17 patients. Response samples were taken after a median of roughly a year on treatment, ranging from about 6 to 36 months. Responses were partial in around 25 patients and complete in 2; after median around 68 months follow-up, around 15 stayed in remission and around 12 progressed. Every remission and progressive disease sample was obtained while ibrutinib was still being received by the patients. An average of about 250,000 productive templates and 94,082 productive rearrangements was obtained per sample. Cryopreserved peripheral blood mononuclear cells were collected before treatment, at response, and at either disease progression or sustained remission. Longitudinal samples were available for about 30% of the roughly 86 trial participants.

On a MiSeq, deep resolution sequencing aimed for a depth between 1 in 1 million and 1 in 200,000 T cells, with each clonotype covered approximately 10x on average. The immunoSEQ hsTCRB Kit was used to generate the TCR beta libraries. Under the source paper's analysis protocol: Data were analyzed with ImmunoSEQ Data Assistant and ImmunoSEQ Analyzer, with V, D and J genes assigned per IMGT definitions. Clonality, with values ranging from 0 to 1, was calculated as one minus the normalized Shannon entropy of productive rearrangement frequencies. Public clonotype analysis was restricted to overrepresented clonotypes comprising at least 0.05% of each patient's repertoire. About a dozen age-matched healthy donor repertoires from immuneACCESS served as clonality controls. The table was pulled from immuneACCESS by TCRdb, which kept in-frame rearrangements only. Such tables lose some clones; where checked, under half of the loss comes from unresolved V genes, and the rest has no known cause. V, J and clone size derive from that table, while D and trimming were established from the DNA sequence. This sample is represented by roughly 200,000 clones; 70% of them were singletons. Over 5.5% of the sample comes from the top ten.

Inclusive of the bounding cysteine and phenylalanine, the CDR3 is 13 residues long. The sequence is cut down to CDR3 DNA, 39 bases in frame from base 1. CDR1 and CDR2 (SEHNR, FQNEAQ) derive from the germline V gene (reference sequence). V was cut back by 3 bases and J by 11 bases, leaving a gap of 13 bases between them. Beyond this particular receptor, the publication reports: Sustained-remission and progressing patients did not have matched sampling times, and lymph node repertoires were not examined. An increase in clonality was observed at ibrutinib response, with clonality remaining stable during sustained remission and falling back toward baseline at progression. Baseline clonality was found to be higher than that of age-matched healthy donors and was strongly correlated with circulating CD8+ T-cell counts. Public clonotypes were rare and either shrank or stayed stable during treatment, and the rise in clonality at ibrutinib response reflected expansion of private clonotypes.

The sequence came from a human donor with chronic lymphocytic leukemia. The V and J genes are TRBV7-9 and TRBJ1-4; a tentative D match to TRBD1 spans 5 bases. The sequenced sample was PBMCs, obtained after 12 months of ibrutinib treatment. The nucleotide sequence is TGTGCCAGCAGCTTGGAGGACACTACCAAACTGTTTTTT. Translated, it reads CASSLEDTTKLFF.